This T cell receptor delta chain is from a study of γδ T cells in repeated Plasmodium falciparum infection. TCRdb re-analyzed the multiplex PCR reads via CATT. The sample lists around 50,000 delta-chain clones; approximately 1.5% were seen once. On this clone itself: This is likely an artifact of a read error, given a far larger clone one base away. Other nucleotide sequences in the sample specify the same CDR3.

Bulk repertoires came from Vgamma9/Vdelta2+ or Vdelta2-negative gammadelta T cells flow-sorted from PBMC. Germline lookup yields CDR1 TSWWSYY and CDR2 QGS. This CDR3 region has 20 residues. The TCR was taken from a pool of human donors (malaria-infected and uninfected, not separated). Input material: gamma-delta T cells from blood. V gene TRDV1 combines with J gene TRDJ4, with TRDD3 matching 10 bases. This CDR3 reads CALGECYQLGDPRNTRPLIF. The DNA for the CDR3 is TGTGCTCTTGGGGAATGCTACCAACTGGGGGATCCAAGAAATACCAGACCCCTGATCTTC.